The source of this T cell receptor (beta chain) is a study of cytomegalovirus exposure and HLA in healthy donors. Looking at the study overall: HLA-typed donors were the source of about 85 million unique TCRs held in an early data release.

Vbeta (60) and Jbeta (13) primers were used in the PCR. Assay used: immunoSEQ multiplex PCR; TCRdb lists only in-frame clones, some missing. The sample shows some 110,000 clones, approximately 70% of them seen only once. Sequenced sample: PBMCs. This TCR derives from a boy between 5 and 17 years old in good health and CMV-seronegative.

In DNA, the CDR3 is TGCGCCAGCAGCTTAGAGGGGGCCTACAATGAGCAGTTCTTC. Translated: CASSLEGAYNEQFF. V usage is TRBV5-1 and J usage is TRBJ2-1, with TRBD1 as a possible D gene (6 bases). Trimming stripped 2 bases from V and 2 bases from J, with 8 bases between. Germline V gene lookup returns CDR1 SGHRS and CDR2 YFSETQ. The CDR3 has 14 residues.